One TCR beta chain is described in this entry. As processed by the authors: Amplification from reference gene primers served as the basis for estimated nucleated cell counts. Profiling relied on immunoSEQ multiplex PCR, and the TCRdb table lists in-frame clones only, not all of them. D and trimming were read from the DNA, whereas the V and J calls and clone size are those reported in that table. The profile shows about 15,000 clones, 70% to 90% of them singletons. The sample originates from a study of blood T cell repertoires in COVID-19. CDR3 length equals 15 residues. CDR1 is LNHDA and CDR2 is SQIVND in the germline V gene (reference sequence). V was cut by 3 bases and J by 6 bases, with 17 bases left in between.

The origin of this receptor is a man aged 65 to 79 in a cohort sampled during active COVID-19. The rearrangement joins TRBV19 to TRBJ1-1; no firm D call. Input material: peripheral blood. The CDR3 protein is CASSIGGGRPPEAFF. The CDR3 DNA reads as TGTGCCAGTAGTATTGGTGGCGGCCGGCCGCCTGAAGCTTTCTTT.